This T cell receptor beta chain was sequenced in a study of blood T cells in healthy people across ages. A sample-barcoded 5' primer and a J-beta primer mix were used in a second PCR of about 6 to 11 cycles. Any given sample supplied a minimum of 2.5 million CDR3-containing paired-end reads. In TCRdb, the 5' RACE reads were re-called with MiXCR into one record per CDR3 protein. Found here are 1.5 million or so distinct CDR3 sequences, 42% of them singletons; the top ten hold around 8%. Sequencing was carried out using blood. This TCR derives from a woman in her late teens or twenties in good health.

CDR3 nucleotide sequence: TGCAGTGCTAGAGATTTTAGCGGGTCCTCCTACGAGCAGTACTTC. It is translated as CSARDFSGSSYEQYF. This sequence joins TRBV20-1 and TRBJ2-7; 7 bases align to TRBD2. Trimming cost V 0 bases and J 0 bases; bases outside gene matches: 5. The CDR3 runs to 15 residues. Germline CDR1 reads DFQATT; CDR2 reads SNEGSKA (reference sequence).